The 20 T cell receptor beta chains in this list originate from one sample, sequenced in a study of T cell changes during pregnancy in multiple sclerosis. Profiling relied on immunoSEQ multiplex PCR, and the TCRdb table lists in-frame clones only, not all of them. The sample records over 75,000 clones, approximately 92% being singletons. The sample here was peripheral blood, taken in the first trimester of pregnancy. All receptors come from a female donor with multiple sclerosis, enrolled in a pregnancy study.

This chain connects TRBV7-8 to TRBJ2-7; TRBD1 agrees at 11 bases. CDR1 is SGHVS, CDR2 FQNEAQ, per germline. The V segment lost 6 bases and the J segment 1 base; nucleotides outside the gene matches: 5. The length of the CDR3 is 15 residues. The CDR3 DNA sequence: TGTGCCAGCAGTAACCGGGACAGGGGGTCCTACGAGCAGTACTTC. Translating gives CASSNRDRGSYEQYF.

Here the CDR3 reads CASSPLAGTGVQETQYF. As DNA, the CDR3 is TGTGCCAGCTCACCGCTCGCCGGGACAGGGGTCCAAGAGACCCAGTACTTC. The chain carries TRBV18 and TRBJ2-5; 10 bases agree with TRBD1. The CDR3 has 17 residues. Germline V lookup: CDR1 KGHSH, CDR2 LQKENI. V lost 3 bases, J lost 1 base, and 8 bases stayed unmatched.

J is TRBJ2-7 and V is TRBV7-9, with TRBD2 matching 14 bases. There are 16 residues in the CDR3. Germline CDR1 reads SEHNR; CDR2 reads FQNEAQ (reference sequence). The ends lost 5 bases at V and 2 bases at J; junction bases unmatched: 5. The CDR3 reads CASSAGTSGRPYEQYF. In DNA form, the CDR3 reads TGTGCCAGCAGCGCGGGGACTAGCGGGAGACCCTACGAGCAGTACTTC.

The chain has TRBV6-5 and TRBJ2-1; possible D gene TRBD1, 6 bases. CDR3 size: 15 residues. Germline V gene lookup returns CDR1 MNHEY and CDR2 SVGAGI. Trimming took off 6 bases at V and 3 bases at J, with 15 bases between the two ends. The CDR3 region has the DNA TGTGCCAGCAGCCAAACAGGGAACGACTACAATGAGCAGTTCTTC. It codes for CASSQTGNDYNEQFF.

This sequence joins TRBV28 and TRBJ1-2; TRBD1 matches 10 bases. V was pared by 6 bases and J by 5 bases, with 12 bases of the junction left unmatched. The CDR3 runs to 16 residues. CDR1 is MDHEN and CDR2 is SYDVKM in the germline V gene. CDR3 amino acids: CASRRPPGQGGYGYTF. In DNA, the CDR3 is TGTGCCAGCAGACGACCCCCCGGACAGGGGGGATATGGCTACACCTTC.

The chain uses TRBV11-2 and TRBJ2-7, with TRBD2 matching over 7 bases. Losses at the gene ends were 5 bases for V and 4 bases for J; bases not matched to a gene: 14. Germline V gene sequence: CDR1 SGHAT, CDR2 FQNNGV. CDR3 length: 16 amino acids. CDR3 sequence reads: CASSGGGRGDWYEQYF. CDR3 DNA: TGTGCCAGCAGCGGGGGGGGACGGGGCGATTGGTACGAGCAGTACTTC.

The J gene is TRBJ2-1, the V gene TRBV4-1, with 7 bases aligning to TRBD2. Germline loops: CDR1 MGHRA, CDR2 YSYEKL. V was pared by 0 bases and J by 0 bases, with 5 bases of the junction left unmatched. The CDR3 runs to 17 residues. The CDR3 is CASSQDGLAGSYNEQFF. DNA for the CDR3: TGCGCCAGCAGCCAAGACGGGTTAGCGGGCTCCTACAATGAGCAGTTCTTC.

The CDR3 spells CASSVMSYTDTQYF. As DNA, the CDR3 is TGTGCCAGCAGCGTAATGAGCTATACAGATACGCAGTATTTT. The chain recombines TRBV9 with TRBJ2-3; D unclear. The germline CDR1 and CDR2 sequences are SGDLS and YYNGEE. The CDR3 length is 14 residues. V lost 1 base and J lost 3, with 9 bases in between.

The chain has TRBV25-1 and TRBJ1-1; a weak D match, TRBD1 (6 bases). This CDR3 is 13 amino acids long. Per the germline V gene, CDR1 is MGHDK and CDR2 is SYGVNS. The V and J ends lost 6 bases and 4 bases respectively, with 12 bases between them. The CDR3 spells CASRETGTTEAFF. The DNA of the CDR3 is TGTGCCAGCAGGGAAACAGGGACCACTGAAGCTTTCTTT.

A remark on this clone: One junction end does not reproduce the germline sequence, and a read error may be involved. V is TRBV6-1 and J is TRBJ2-1; 10 bases are a match to TRBD1. The CDR3 is 14 amino acids. Per the germline V gene, CDR1 is MNHNS and CDR2 is SASEGT. This CDR3 is CAAKGTGESNEQFF. CDR3 nucleotide sequence: TGCGCAGCCAAGGGGACAGGGGAAAGCAATGAGCAGTTCTTC.

In this sample, this clone turned up once. This rearrangement joins TRBV10-3 to TRBJ2-7, with D possibly matching TRBD2 (5 bases). Germline loops: CDR1 ENHRY, CDR2 SYGVKD. V was clipped by 3 bases and J by 1 base, with 13 bases between them. This CDR3 contains 15 residues. The CDR3 sequence is CAISDVGVESYEQYF. CDR3 DNA: TGTGCCATCAGTGATGTGGGAGTGGAGTCCTACGAGCAGTACTTC.

The chain is built from TRBV4-1 and TRBJ2-7; D gene ambiguous. Germline V CDR1 and CDR2: MGHRA, YSYEKL. V dropped 2 bases and J dropped 2 bases, with 13 bases sitting between them. This CDR3 comprises 15 residues. DNA for the CDR3: TGCGCCAGCAGCCAACGGGTCTTAAGCCCCTACGAGCAGTACTTC. This codes for CASSQRVLSPYEQYF.

The chain recombines TRBV9 with TRBJ2-7; D is uncertain. Trimming stripped 0 bases from V and 4 bases from J, with 20 bases between. The germline V gene has CDR1 SGDLS and CDR2 YYNGEE. This CDR3 contains 17 residues. CDR3 sequence (DNA): TGTGCCAGCAGCGTAGCTGGTAGCTTTTCTTCTTTATACGAGCAGTACTTC. This sequence encodes CASSVAGSFSSLYEQYF.

V is TRBV30 and J is TRBJ2-3, with 12 nucleotides matching TRBD2. This CDR3 region has 16 residues. Germline V gives CDR1 GTSNPN, CDR2 SVGIG (reference sequence). V lost 2 bases and J lost 2; bases outside the gene matches: 5. The CDR3 reads CAWSRTSGMFTDTQYF. The CDR3 DNA follows: TGTGCCTGGAGTCGGACTAGCGGGATGTTCACAGATACGCAGTATTTT.

This chain joins TRBV5-1 and TRBJ2-2; 9 bases map to TRBD2. This CDR3 region has 16 residues. Per the germline V gene, CDR1 is SGHRS and CDR2 is YFSETQ. Trimming at V came to 4 bases and at J to 1 base, leaving 5 bases not matched to a gene. The CDR3 loop is CASSALTSGNTGELFF. The CDR3 bases are TGCGCCAGCAGCGCTTTGACTAGCGGGAACACCGGGGAGCTGTTTTTT.

The gene calls are TRBV7-9 and TRBJ1-1; D remains ambiguous. This CDR3 contains 13 residues. The germline V gene has CDR1 SEHNR and CDR2 FQNEAQ (reference sequence). The V end lost 0 bases, the J end lost 7 bases, and 9 bases lay between the germline ends. CDR3 nucleotide sequence: TGTGCCAGCAGCTTAGCACCCTCAGGTGAAGCTTTCTTT. As protein: CASSLAPSGEAFF.

The chain combines TRBV5-1 with TRBJ1-5; 8 nucleotides line up with TRBD1. The germline V gene encodes CDR1 SGHRS and CDR2 YFSETQ. The ends lost 4 bases at V and 7 bases at J; junction bases unmatched: 10. The CDR3 is 15 amino acids. CDR3 DNA: TGCGCCAGCAGCCCCGGGACAGGAGAAAGACAGCCCCAGCATTTT. Its translation: CASSPGTGERQPQHF.

The chain recombines TRBV28 with TRBJ2-7, with unresolved D. CDR3 size: 13 residues. The V end lost 5 bases, the J end lost 1 base, and 9 bases lay between the germline ends. Germline values: CDR1 MDHEN, CDR2 SYDVKM. This CDR3 reads CASSGGSSYEQYF. As DNA, the CDR3 is TGTGCCAGCAGTGGCGGCAGTTCCTACGAGCAGTACTTC.

This chain joins TRBV5-1 and TRBJ1-5; no reliable D call. Per germline, CDR1 SGHRS and CDR2 YFSETQ. CDR3 size: 15 residues. V lost 5 bases, J lost 6 bases, and 18 bases lay in between. The CDR3 nucleotides are TGCGCCAGCAGTGAGTCCGGGGTCACGAGTCAGCCCCAGCATTTT. It is translated as CASSESGVTSQPQHF.

The CDR3 region has the DNA TGTGCCAGCAGTTACAGGGAGGCAGCTAACTATGGCTACACCTTC. Encoded protein: CASSYREAANYGYTF. The V call is TRBV6-5, the J call TRBJ1-2; D call uncertain. The CDR3 totals 15 residues. V was pared by 2 bases and J by 0 bases, with 10 bases between. The germline CDR1 and CDR2 sequences are MNHEY and SVGAGI.